Listed below are T cell receptor beta chains from one sample, sequenced in a study of OX40 agonist ivuxolimab in advanced cancers. Sequencing used immunoSEQ multiplex PCR; TCRdb keeps in-frame clones, though not all of them. There are approximately 96,000 clones in the sample; 90% occur only once, and around 1.6% lies in the top ten. Sequencing used CD4+ or CD8+ T cells sorted from blood, obtained in a trial of the OX40 agonist ivuxolimab. The receptors stem from an adult with an advanced solid tumor such as melanoma, head and neck, liver or kidney cancer. Each CDR3 is given with its conserved first and last residue. Rows may omit the clone size; those that give it use once, few, many or a size class.

15 | - | TRBJ2-7 | TRBV4-3 | CASSQDPGGGYEQYF
15 | few | TRBJ1-5 | TRBV4-3 | CASSQHGQANQPQHF
15 | - | TRBJ2-1 | TRBV25-1 | CASSEYLQGRDEQFF
15 | - | TRBJ2-7 | TRBV10-3 | CAISGGDRTNYEQYF
15 | - | TRBJ2-5 | TRBV4-1 | CASSQPEAGGETQYF
15 | - | TRBJ2-1 | TRBV9 | CASSRRPGDINEQFF
15 | - | TRBJ2-1 | TRBV4-2 | CASSQVGTGGYEQFF
13 | few | TRBJ2-1 | TRBV7-3 | CASSLGLLNEQFF
12 | - | TRBJ1-3 | TRBV12-5 | CASGPPGDTIYF
16 | - | TRBJ2-3 | TRBV11-2 | CASSPQQGSRTDTQYF
14 | - | TRBJ2-2 | TRBV2 | CASTSGPNTGELFF
15 | once | TRBJ2-3 | TRBV19 | CASSRLAGGIDTQYF
16 | - | TRBJ2-7 | TRBV5-5 | CASSVRDGAGIYEQYF
15 | - | TRBJ2-2 | TRBV6-5 | CASSLDRSLTGELFF
15 | - | TRBJ1-4 | TRBV30 | CAWRHGQSTNEKLFF